This T cell receptor (beta chain) was sequenced for a study of tumor and adjacent non-tumor tissue in lung cancer. Three rounds of nested PCR, following a modified ARM-PCR protocol, produced the TCRbeta library. MiXCR, run by TCRdb on the multiplex PCR reads, gives a single entry per CDR3 protein. The data contain about 110,000 distinct CDR3 sequences, roughly 80% of them seen just once; the ten biggest clones take up more than 35%. No cell sorting was done before RNA was extracted from the tissue. Only a few counts were recorded for this clonotype. A read error may produce the germline difference seen at one junction end. The sample comprised lung tumor tissue. The origin of this receptor is a woman aged 55-70 years with non-small cell lung cancer.

The CDR3 DNA sequence: TGCAGCGGTCGACAGGATTTGAACATTGAAGATTTCTTT. Amino acids: CSGRQDLNIEDFF. This rearrangement joins TRBV29-1 to TRBJ1-1; TRBD1 is a possible D gene (6 bases). The CDR3 has 13 amino acids. The germline CDR1 and CDR2 sequences are SQVTM and ANQGSEA.